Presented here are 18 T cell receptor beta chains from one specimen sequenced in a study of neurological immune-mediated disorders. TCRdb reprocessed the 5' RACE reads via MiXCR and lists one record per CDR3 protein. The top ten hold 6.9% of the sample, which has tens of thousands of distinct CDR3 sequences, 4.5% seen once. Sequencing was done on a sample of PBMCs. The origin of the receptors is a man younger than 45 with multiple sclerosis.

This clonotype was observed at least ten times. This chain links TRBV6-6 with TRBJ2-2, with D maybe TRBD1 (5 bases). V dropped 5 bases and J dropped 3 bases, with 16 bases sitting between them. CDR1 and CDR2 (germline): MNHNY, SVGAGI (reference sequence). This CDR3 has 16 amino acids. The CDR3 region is CASSGRQGEDTGELFF. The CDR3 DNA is TGTGCCAGCAGTGGTCGGCAGGGCGAGGACACCGGGGAGCTGTTTTTT.

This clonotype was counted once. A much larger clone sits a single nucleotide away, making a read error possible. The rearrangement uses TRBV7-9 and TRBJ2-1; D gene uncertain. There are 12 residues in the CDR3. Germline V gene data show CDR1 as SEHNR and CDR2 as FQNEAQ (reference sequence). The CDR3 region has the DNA TGTGCCAACAGCTTAGGGTACAATGAGCAGTTCTTC. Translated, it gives CANSLGYNEQFF.

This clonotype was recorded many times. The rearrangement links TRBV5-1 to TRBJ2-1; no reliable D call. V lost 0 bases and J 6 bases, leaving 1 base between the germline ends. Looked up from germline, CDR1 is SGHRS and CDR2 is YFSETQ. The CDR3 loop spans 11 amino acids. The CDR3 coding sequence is TGCGCCAGCAGCTTGGGCAATGAGCAGTTCTTC. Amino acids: CASSLGNEQFF.

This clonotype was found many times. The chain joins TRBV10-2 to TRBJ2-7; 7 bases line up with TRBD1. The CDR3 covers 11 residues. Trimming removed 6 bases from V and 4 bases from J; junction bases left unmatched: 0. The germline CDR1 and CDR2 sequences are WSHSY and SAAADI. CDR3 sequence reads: CASRQGYEQYV. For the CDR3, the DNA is TGCGCCAGCAGACAGGGGTACGAGCAGTACGTC.

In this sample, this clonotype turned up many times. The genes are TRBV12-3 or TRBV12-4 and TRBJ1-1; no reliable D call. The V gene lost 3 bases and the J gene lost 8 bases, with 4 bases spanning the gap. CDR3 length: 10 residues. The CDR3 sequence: CASSFSEAFF. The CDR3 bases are TGTGCCAGCAGTTTCTCGGAAGCTTTCTTT.

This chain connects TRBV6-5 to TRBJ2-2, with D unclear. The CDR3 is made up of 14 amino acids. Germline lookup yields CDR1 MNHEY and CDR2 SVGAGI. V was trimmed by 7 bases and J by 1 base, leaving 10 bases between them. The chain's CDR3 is CASTPARNTGELFF. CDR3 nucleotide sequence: TGTGCCAGCACCCCGGCCAGGAACACCGGGGAGCTGTTTTTT.

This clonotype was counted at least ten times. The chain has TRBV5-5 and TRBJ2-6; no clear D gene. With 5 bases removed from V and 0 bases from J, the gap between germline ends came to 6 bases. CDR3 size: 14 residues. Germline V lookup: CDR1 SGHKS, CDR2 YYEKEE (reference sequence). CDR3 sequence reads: CASSPPSGANVLTF. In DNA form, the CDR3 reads TGTGCCAGCAGTCCCCCCTCTGGGGCCAACGTCCTGACTTTC.

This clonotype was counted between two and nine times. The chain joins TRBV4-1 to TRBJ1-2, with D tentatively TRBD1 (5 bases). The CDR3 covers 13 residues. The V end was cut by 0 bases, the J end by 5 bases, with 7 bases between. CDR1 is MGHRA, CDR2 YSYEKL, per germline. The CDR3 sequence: CASSQEGGYGYTF. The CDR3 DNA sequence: TGCGCCAGCAGCCAAGAGGGGGGATATGGCTACACCTTC.

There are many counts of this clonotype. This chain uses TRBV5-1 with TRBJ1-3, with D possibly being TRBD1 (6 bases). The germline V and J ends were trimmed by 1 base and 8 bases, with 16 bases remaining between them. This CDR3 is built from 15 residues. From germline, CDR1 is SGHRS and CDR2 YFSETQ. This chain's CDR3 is CASSLRGAVEDTIYF. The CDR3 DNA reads TGCGCCAGCAGCTTGAGGGGGGCAGTGGAAGACACCATATATTTT.

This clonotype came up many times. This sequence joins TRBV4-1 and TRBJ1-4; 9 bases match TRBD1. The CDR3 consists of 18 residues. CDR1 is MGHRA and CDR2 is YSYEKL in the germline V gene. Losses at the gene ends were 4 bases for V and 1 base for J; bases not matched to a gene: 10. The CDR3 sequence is CASSPTGQGWITNEKLFF. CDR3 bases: TGCGCCAGCAGCCCTACCGGACAGGGGTGGATAACTAATGAAAAACTGTTTTTT.

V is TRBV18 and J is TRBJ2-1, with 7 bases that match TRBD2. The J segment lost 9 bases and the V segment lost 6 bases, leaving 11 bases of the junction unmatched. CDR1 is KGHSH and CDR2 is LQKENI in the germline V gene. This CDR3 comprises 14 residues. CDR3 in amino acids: CASSRWGAGSEQFF. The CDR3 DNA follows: TGTGCCAGCTCCCGGTGGGGAGCGGGGTCTGAGCAGTTCTTC.

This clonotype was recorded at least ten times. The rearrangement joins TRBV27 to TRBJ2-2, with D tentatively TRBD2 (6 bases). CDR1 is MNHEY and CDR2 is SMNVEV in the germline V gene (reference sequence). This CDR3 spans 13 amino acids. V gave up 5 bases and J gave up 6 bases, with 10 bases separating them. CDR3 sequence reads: CASSPWGAGELFF. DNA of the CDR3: TGTGCCAGCAGTCCGTGGGGGGCCGGGGAGCTGTTTTTT.

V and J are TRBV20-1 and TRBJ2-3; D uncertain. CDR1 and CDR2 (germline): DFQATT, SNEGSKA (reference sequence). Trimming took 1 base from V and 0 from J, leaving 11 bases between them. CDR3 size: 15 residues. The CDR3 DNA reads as TGCAGTGCTAGAGGGCTCACAAACAGCACAGATACGCAGTATTTT. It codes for CSARGLTNSTDTQYF.

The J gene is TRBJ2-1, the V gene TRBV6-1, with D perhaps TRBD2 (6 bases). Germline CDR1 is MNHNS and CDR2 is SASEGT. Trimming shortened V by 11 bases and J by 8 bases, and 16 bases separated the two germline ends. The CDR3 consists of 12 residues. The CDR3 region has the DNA TGTGCCGGTGGAGGGGAAACCGATGAGCAGTTCTTC. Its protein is CAGGGETDEQFF.

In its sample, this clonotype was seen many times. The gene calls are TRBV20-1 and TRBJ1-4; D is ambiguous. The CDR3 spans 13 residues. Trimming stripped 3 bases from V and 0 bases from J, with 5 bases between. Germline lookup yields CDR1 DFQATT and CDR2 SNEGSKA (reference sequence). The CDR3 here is CSARESTNEKLFF. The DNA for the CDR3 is TGCAGTGCTAGGGAGTCAACTAATGAAAAACTGTTTTTT.

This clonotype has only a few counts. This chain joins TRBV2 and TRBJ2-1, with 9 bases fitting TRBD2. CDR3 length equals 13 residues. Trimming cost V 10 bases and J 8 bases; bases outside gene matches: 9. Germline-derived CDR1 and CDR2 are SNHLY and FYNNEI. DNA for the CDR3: TGTGCCAAAAGGACTAGCGTAGTCGATGAGCAGTTCTTC. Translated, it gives CAKRTSVVDEQFF.

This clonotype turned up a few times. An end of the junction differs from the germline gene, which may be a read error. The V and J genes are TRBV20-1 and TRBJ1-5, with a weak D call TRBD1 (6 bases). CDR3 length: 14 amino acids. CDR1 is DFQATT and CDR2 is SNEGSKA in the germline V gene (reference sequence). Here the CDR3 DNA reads TGCAGTGCTAGGGCACCGGGGGGCAATCAGCCCCAGAATTTT. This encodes CSARAPGGNQPQNF.

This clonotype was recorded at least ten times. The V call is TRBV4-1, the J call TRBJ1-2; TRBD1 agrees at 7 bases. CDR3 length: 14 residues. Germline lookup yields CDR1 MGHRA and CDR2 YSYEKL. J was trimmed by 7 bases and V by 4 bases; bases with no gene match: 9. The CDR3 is CASSPGTASIGYTF. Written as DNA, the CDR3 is TGCGCCAGCAGCCCCGGGACAGCATCTATTGGCTACACCTTC.